This TCR beta chain was identified during a study of shared clonotypes between healthy human individuals. Only Caucasian adults living in Nashville, Tennessee served as donors. Some clones are missing from TCRdb's copy, which holds only in-frame ones; the method was immunoSEQ multiplex PCR. This sample has 2,500,000 or so clones; roughly nine tenths occur once, and the top ten carry roughly 0.13%. Details on this clone: Its matching antigen is unknown.

Findings and caveats of the study: Genetic and exposure-history diversity was limited by the few donors. On the whole, naive subsets had larger estimated richness than memory subsets had.

The TCR comes from a man aged 18 to 30 in good health. Sequencing was performed on naive CD4+ T cells sorted from blood. As to subset: CD45RA+ positively selected.

CDR3 loop: CASSPGAGSYF. CDR3 coding DNA: TGTGCCAGCAGTCCCGGGGCGGGGTCGTACTTC. The V call is TRBV28, the J call TRBJ2-7, with a tentative D call TRBD2 (6 bases). Trimming cost V 5 bases and J 12 bases, with 14 bases left between them. Looked up from germline, CDR1 is MDHEN and CDR2 is SYDVKM. This CDR3 is 11 amino acids long.